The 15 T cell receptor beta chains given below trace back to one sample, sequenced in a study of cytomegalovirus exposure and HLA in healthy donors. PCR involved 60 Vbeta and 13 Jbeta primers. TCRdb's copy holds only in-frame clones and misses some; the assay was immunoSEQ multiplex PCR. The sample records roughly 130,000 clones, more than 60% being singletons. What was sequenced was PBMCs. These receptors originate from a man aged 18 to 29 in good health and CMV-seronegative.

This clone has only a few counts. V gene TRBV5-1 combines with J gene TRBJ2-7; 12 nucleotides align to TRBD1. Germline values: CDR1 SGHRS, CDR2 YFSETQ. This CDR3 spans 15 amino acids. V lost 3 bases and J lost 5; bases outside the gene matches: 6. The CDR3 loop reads CASSSGQGALHEQYF. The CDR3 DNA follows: TGCGCCAGCAGCTCGGGACAGGGGGCTTTACACGAGCAGTACTTC.

In DNA, the CDR3 is TGTGCCAGCAGCGTCCTGGGGGCAAGCACAGATACGCAGTATTTT. It translates to CASSVLGASTDTQYF. The chain employs TRBV13 and TRBJ2-3, with D possibly being TRBD1 (6 bases). The germline gives CDR1 PRHDT, CDR2 FYEKMQ (reference sequence). The CDR3 totals 15 residues. The ends were cut back, 5 bases at V and 0 bases at J, with 12 bases in the middle.

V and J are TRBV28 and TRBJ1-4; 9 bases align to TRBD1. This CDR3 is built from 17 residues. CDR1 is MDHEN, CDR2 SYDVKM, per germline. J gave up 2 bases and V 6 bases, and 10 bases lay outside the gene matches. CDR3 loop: CASSRRQGVTTNEKLFF. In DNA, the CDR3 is TGTGCCAGCAGCCGTAGACAGGGGGTCACGACTAATGAAAAACTGTTTTTT.

CDR3 in amino acids: CASSVQGNTEAFF. The CDR3 DNA reads as TGTGCCAGCAGTGTACAGGGTAACACTGAAGCTTTCTTT. J is TRBJ1-1 and V is TRBV6-1; D perhaps matches TRBD1 (6 bases). Per the germline V gene, CDR1 is MNHNS and CDR2 is SASEGT. Trimming removed 4 bases from V and 2 bases from J, with 8 bases in between. The CDR3 consists of 13 residues.

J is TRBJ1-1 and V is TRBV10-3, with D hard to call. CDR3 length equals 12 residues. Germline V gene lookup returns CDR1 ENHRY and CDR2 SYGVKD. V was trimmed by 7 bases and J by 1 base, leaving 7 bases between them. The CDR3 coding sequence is TGTGCCATCAAGCGGGGGAACACTGAAGCTTTCTTT. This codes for CAIKRGNTEAFF.

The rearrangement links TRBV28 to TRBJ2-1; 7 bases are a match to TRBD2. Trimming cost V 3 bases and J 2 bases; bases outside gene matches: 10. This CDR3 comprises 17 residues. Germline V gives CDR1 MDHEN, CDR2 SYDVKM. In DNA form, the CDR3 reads TGTGCCAGCAGTTTGTCTCTAGCGGACGATACCTACAATGAGCAGTTCTTC. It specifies CASSLSLADDTYNEQFF.

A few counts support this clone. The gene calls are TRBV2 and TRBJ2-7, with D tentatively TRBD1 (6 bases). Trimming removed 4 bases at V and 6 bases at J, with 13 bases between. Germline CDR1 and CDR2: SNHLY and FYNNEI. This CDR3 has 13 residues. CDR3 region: CASSVTGIGEQYF. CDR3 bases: TGTGCCAGCAGTGTTACAGGGATCGGCGAGCAGTACTTC.

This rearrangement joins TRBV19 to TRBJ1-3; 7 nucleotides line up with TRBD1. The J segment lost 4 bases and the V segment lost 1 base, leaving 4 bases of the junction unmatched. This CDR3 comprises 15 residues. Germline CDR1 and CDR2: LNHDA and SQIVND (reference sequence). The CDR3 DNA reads TGTGCCAGTAGTATAGTCCGGGACAGAGGAAACACCATATATTTT. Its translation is CASSIVRDRGNTIYF.

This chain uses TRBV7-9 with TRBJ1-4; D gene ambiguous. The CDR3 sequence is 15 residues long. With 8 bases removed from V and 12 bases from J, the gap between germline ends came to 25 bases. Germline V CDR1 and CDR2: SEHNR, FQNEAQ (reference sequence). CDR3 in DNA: TGTGCCAGCGGCGGCATTCGGTTCGAGAGGGATCAACTGTTTTTT. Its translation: CASGGIRFERDQLFF. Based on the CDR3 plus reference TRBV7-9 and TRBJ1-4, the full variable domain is DTGVSQNPRHKITKRGQNVTFRCDPISEHNRLYWYRQTLGQGPEFLTYFQNEAQLEKSRLLSDRFSAERPKGSFSTLEIQRTEQGDSAMYLCASGGIRFERDQLFFGSGTQLSVL.

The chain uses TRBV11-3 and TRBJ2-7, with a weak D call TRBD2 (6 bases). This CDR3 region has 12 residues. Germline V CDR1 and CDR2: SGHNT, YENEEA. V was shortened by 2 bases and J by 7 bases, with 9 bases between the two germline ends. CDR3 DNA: TGTGCCAGCAGCTTAACGGGAGTGGAGCAGTACTTC. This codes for CASSLTGVEQYF.

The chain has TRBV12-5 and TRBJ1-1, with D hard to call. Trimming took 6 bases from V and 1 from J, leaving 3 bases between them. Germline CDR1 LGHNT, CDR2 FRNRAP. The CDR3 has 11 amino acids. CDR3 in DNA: TGTGCTAGTGGCTGGAACACTGAAGCTTTCTTT. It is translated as CASGWNTEAFF.

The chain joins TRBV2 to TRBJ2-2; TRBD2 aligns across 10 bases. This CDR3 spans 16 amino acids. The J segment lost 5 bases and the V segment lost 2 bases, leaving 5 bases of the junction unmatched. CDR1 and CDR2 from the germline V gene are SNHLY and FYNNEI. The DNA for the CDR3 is TGTGCCAGCAGTGAACCGGTACTAGCGGGGACCGGGGAGCTGTTTTTT. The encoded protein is CASSEPVLAGTGELFF.

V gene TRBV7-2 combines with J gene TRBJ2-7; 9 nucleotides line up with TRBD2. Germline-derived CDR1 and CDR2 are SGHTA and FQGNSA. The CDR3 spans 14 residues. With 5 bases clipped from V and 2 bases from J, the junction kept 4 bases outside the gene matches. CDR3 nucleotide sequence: TGTGCCAGCAGCACTGCTAGCGGGGCCTACGAGCAGTACTTC. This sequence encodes CASSTASGAYEQYF.

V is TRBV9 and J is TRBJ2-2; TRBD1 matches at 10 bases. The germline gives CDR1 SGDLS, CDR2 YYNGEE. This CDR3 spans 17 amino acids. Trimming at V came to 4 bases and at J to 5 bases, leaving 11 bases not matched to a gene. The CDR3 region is CASSPETGGAGTGELFF. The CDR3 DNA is TGTGCCAGCAGCCCAGAGACAGGGGGCGCAGGGACCGGGGAGCTGTTTTTT.

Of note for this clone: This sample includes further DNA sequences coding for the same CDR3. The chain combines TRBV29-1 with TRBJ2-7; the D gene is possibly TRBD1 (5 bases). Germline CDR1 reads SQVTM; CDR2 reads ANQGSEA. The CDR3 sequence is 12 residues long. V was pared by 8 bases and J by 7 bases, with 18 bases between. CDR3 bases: TGCAGCCTTCGTCGACAGTTCGGAGAGCAGTACTTC. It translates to CSLRRQFGEQYF.